The clone carrying this T cell receptor beta chain was counted ten times or more. As yet, its antigen is unknown. The entry originates in a study of T-cell memory formation after mild COVID-19. Study outcomes and limitations: Memory sampled before infection contained some responding clones, suggesting cross-reactive memory joined.

Trimming left V 6 bases short and J 0 bases short, with 13 bases between. From germline, CDR1 is MNHEY and CDR2 SVGAGI. The CDR3 is 15 residues long. TCRdb used MiXCR to reprocess the 5' RACE reads, holding one entry per CDR3 protein. In the table there are about half a million distinct CDR3 sequences, about 20% of which are singletons. The gene calls are TRBV6-5 and TRBJ2-3; D may be TRBD1 or TRBD2 (5 bases each). The source material was PBMCs or a T cell subset sorted from them (not recorded which). The clonotype comes from an adult woman who had mild COVID-19 (a few samples of this study predate the infection). Cell type and time point are not known. The CDR3 nucleotides are TGTGCCAGCAGCTCTAGAGGGGCTAGCACAGATACGCAGTATTTT. This gives the protein CASSSRGASTDTQYF.